The source of this TCR beta chain is a study of OX40 agonist ivuxolimab in advanced cancers. As for the study in general: Among those enrolled, mean age was approximately 62 years (range roughly 23 to 79) and 75% to 85% were male.

The CDR3 contains 11 residues. CDR1 is KGHSH, CDR2 LQKENI, per germline. Trimming shortened V by 8 bases and J by 6 bases, and 8 bases separated the two germline ends. Profiling relied on immunoSEQ multiplex PCR, and the TCRdb table lists in-frame clones only, not all of them. The data hold 55,000 to 80,000 clones, with around 90% observed a single time. Whole-study findings and limits: Some nonresponders additionally presented with little normalized T-cell clonal expansion.

As regards this clone: What it recognizes is unknown.

This rearrangement joins TRBV18 to TRBJ2-1; D is ambiguous. The source of this sequence is an adult with an advanced solid tumor such as melanoma, head and neck, liver or kidney cancer. Sequenced here: CD4+ or CD8+ T cells sorted from blood, sampled in a trial of the OX40 agonist ivuxolimab. The CDR3 bases are TGTGCCAGCGTCTCCACCAATGAGCAGTTCTTC. Translating gives CASVSTNEQFF.